Here is one T cell receptor (beta chain) with its context. These data come from a study of T cells in Graves' hyperthyroidism and ophthalmopathy. Amplification targeted TCR beta CDR3 regions from RNA transcripts. TCR CDR3 underwent first-round RT-PCR with the HTBI primer set. TCRdb reprocessed the multiplex PCR reads with MiXCR, giving one entry per CDR3 protein. The sample carries approximately 400,000 distinct CDR3 sequences, more than 20% recorded once. The sample comprised blood. The TCR comes from a man in his forties or fifties with Graves' hyperthyroidism.

The CDR3 DNA is TGTGCCAGCAACCTCAGGGGTGGGGAGACCCAGTACTTC. Amino acids: CASNLRGGETQYF. V gene TRBV6-1 combines with J gene TRBJ2-5, with TRBD1 as a possible D gene (6 bases). Trimming took 7 bases from V and 5 from J, leaving 14 bases between them. From germline, CDR1 is MNHNS and CDR2 SASEGT. The CDR3 covers 13 residues.